A selection of T cell receptor beta chains follows, all from one sample in a study of blood T cell repertoires in COVID-19. TCRdb's table, derived via immunoSEQ multiplex PCR, lists solely in-frame clones and lacks some. The data hold about 200,000 clones, with about 88% observed a single time. The sequenced sample was peripheral blood. The receptor set was obtained from a man aged 45 to 65 with COVID-19, enrolled during active disease. Each CDR3 is given with its conserved first and last residue. D genes are given only for firm matches. Size values are once, few and many counts, or a class for expanded clones, and some rows have none.

J gene,V gene,CDR3 length,clone size,D gene,CDR3 protein,CDR3 DNA
TRBJ2-7,TRBV19,12,once,-,CASSRQGYEQYF,TGTGCCAGTAGCCGGCAGGGCTACGAGCAGTACTTC
TRBJ2-5,TRBV7-9,17,-,TRBD1,CASSPGRDRASWETQYF,TGTGCCAGCAGCCCCGGGCGGGACAGGGCTTCTTGGGAGACCCAGTACTTC
TRBJ2-1,TRBV9,18,-,TRBD2,CASSPRGSGASLGSEQFF,TGTGCCAGCAGCCCCCGGGGTAGCGGGGCCTCCTTGGGGAGTGAGCAGTTCTTC
TRBJ1-1,TRBV4-1,15,-,-,CASSQAETANTEAFF,TGCGCCAGCAGCCAAGCAGAGACAGCGAACACTGAAGCTTTCTTT
TRBJ2-1,TRBV10-3,15,-,TRBD2,CAISELTSQLGEQFF,TGTGCCATCAGTGAACTGACTAGCCAGCTGGGTGAGCAGTTCTTC
TRBJ2-7,TRBV11-2,19,-,TRBD1,CASSQPEDRGRPRYYEQYF,TGTGCCAGCAGCCAACCCGAGGACAGGGGTCGACCCCGGTACTACGAGCAGTACTTC
TRBJ2-1,TRBV7-9,15,few,-,CASSLDGGSYNEQFF,TGTGCCAGCAGCTTAGACGGCGGCTCCTACAATGAGCAGTTCTTC
TRBJ1-4,TRBV7-9,15,-,-,CASSKDRATNEKLFF,TGTGCCAGCAGCAAAGACAGAGCAACTAATGAAAAACTGTTTTTT
TRBJ2-5,TRBV7-3,13,-,-,CASSLGPQETQYF,TGTGCCAGCAGCTTAGGGCCACAAGAGACCCAGTACTTC
TRBJ2-7,TRBV20-1,13,few,-,CSASTGPTYEQYF,TGCAGTGCGAGTACAGGGCCCACCTACGAGCAGTACTTC
TRBJ1-5,TRBV6-6,13,-,TRBD1,CASRDRDNQPQHF,TGTGCCAGCAGAGACAGGGACAATCAGCCCCAGCATTTT
TRBJ2-3,TRBV7-9,14,-,-,CASSPGGEADTQYF,TGTGCCAGCAGCCCCGGCGGGGAGGCAGATACGCAGTATTTT
TRBJ2-5,TRBV7-9,17,-,-,CASSSRNPDTSQETQYF,TGTGCCAGCAGCTCCCGCAACCCGGACACGAGTCAAGAGACCCAGTACTTC
TRBJ2-1,TRBV7-9,15,-,TRBD1,CASSLGQGAFNEQFF,TGTGCCAGCAGCCTAGGACAGGGGGCGTTCAATGAGCAGTTCTTC
TRBJ2-3,TRBV5-4,14,-,-,CASSLVEGRDTQYF,TGTGCCAGCAGCTTGGTAGAGGGTCGGGATACGCAGTATTTT
TRBJ1-5,TRBV12-3/TRBV12-4,13,-,-,CASSQGRIQPQHF,TGTGCCAGCAGCCAAGGGAGAATTCAGCCCCAGCATTTT
TRBJ1-3,TRBV18,16,once,TRBD1,CASSIRDSGSGNTIYF,TGTGCCAGCTCAATACGGGACAGCGGCTCTGGAAACACCATATATTTT
TRBJ2-1,TRBV29-1,16,-,-,CSAESLSGLASREQFF,TGCAGCGCTGAATCCCTATCCGGACTCGCGAGCAGGGAGCAGTTCTTC
TRBJ2-7,TRBV3-1/TRBV3-2,12,-,-,CASSQYSHEQYF,TGTGCCAGCAGCCAATATTCCCACGAGCAGTACTTC
TRBJ2-7,TRBV18,16,-,-,CASSPSGQKSSYEQYF,TGTGCCAGCTCACCGTCAGGACAGAAGAGCTCCTACGAGCAGTACTTC
TRBJ1-2,TRBV18,14,few,TRBD1,CASSPMTGTYGYTF,TGTGCCAGCTCACCCATGACAGGGACCTATGGCTACACCTTC
TRBJ1-5,TRBV6-5,14,-,TRBD1,CASRTGTANQPQHF,TGTGCCAGCAGGACGGGGACAGCTAATCAGCCCCAGCATTTT
TRBJ2-1,TRBV27,13,-,-,CASSPAGPGEQFF,TGTGCCAGCAGTCCGGCAGGGCCGGGTGAGCAGTTCTTC
TRBJ2-1,TRBV5-4,18,once,TRBD2,CASSQGLAGGGSYNEQFF,TGTGCCAGCAGCCAGGGACTAGCGGGAGGGGGCTCCTACAATGAGCAGTTCTTC
TRBJ2-7,TRBV10-1,14,-,TRBD1,CASSAGTGLHEQYF,TGCGCCAGCAGTGCCGGGACAGGGTTACACGAGCAGTACTTC
TRBJ2-1,TRBV7-8,15,few,TRBD2,CASSLVAGGDNEQFF,TGTGCCAGCAGCTTAGTAGCGGGCGGGGACAATGAGCAGTTCTTC
TRBJ1-1,TRBV7-9,15,-,TRBD1,CASSSSGTANTEAFF,TGTGCCAGCAGTTCCTCCGGGACAGCGAACACTGAAGCTTTCTTT
TRBJ2-1,TRBV18,15,-,TRBD1,CASSPRDRTYNEQFF,TGTGCCAGCTCACCCCGGGACAGGACCTACAATGAGCAGTTCTTC
TRBJ1-3,TRBV11-2,15,few,-,CASSSYSSSGNTIYF,TGTGCCAGCAGCTCCTACAGCAGCTCTGGAAACACCATATATTTT
TRBJ2-2,TRBV29-1,14,-,TRBD2,CSVRLAANTGELFF,TGCAGCGTTAGACTAGCGGCGAACACCGGGGAGCTGTTTTTT
TRBJ1-1,TRBV21-1,16,-,-,CASSKGTGYHRTEAFF,TGTGCCAGCAGCAAAGGAACAGGTTATCATCGTACTGAAGCTTTCTTT
TRBJ1-5,TRBV6-2/TRBV6-3,14,-,TRBD1,CASSQDRFNQPQHF,TGTGCCAGCAGCCAGGACAGGTTCAATCAGCCCCAGCATTTT
TRBJ2-5,TRBV28,17,-,TRBD1,CASSFWGTQGVEETQYF,TGTGCCAGCAGTTTCTGGGGAACCCAGGGGGTGGAAGAGACCCAGTACTTC
TRBJ2-1,TRBV4-3,17,-,-,CASSQDHSGFSYNEQFF,TGCGCCAGCAGCCAAGATCACAGCGGGTTTTCCTACAATGAGCAGTTCTTC
TRBJ1-5,TRBV2,14,few,-,CASSLGDGNQPQHF,TGTGCCAGCAGCCTGGGTGACGGGAATCAGCCCCAGCATTTT
TRBJ1-2,TRBV10-2,15,-,-,CASRVGEGANYGYTF,TGCGCCAGTAGGGTCGGGGAAGGAGCTAACTATGGCTACACCTTC
TRBJ1-1,TRBV28,13,-,TRBD1,CASRPGGGAEAFF,TGTGCCAGCCGTCCAGGGGGAGGTGCTGAAGCTTTCTTT
TRBJ2-7,TRBV10-1,15,-,TRBD2,CASSEYRGSSYEQYF,TGCGCCAGCAGTGAGTACCGCGGGAGTTCCTACGAGCAGTACTTC
TRBJ2-1,TRBV10-3,14,-,TRBD2,CAIKVAGGVNEQFF,TGTGCCATCAAGGTGGCGGGGGGCGTAAATGAGCAGTTCTTC
TRBJ2-5,TRBV9,18,-,TRBD2,CASSVGVAGGGSQETQYF,TGTGCCAGCAGCGTAGGTGTGGCGGGGGGGGGATCACAAGAGACCCAGTACTTC
TRBJ2-7,TRBV14,13,-,-,CASSLYRAVEQYF,TGTGCCAGCAGCCTCTATAGAGCCGTGGAGCAGTACTTC
TRBJ2-1,TRBV7-2,15,once,-,CASSFDTGNYNEQFF,TGTGCCAGCAGTTTCGACACAGGAAACTACAATGAGCAGTTCTTC
TRBJ2-1,TRBV7-2,16,-,-,CATKSGTPNSYNEQFF,TGTGCCACCAAGTCCGGGACACCTAACTCCTACAATGAGCAGTTCTTC
TRBJ2-1,TRBV7-9,19,once,TRBD1,CASTRRGRGGQIGNDEQFF,TGTGCCAGCACAAGAAGGGGAAGAGGGGGCCAAATTGGTAACGATGAGCAGTTCTTC
TRBJ2-5,TRBV20-1,13,once,TRBD1,CSASRTGIETQYF,TGCAGTGCTAGTCGGACAGGGATAGAGACCCAGTACTTC